This is a list of T cell receptor beta chains from one sample in a study of T cells in Graves' hyperthyroidism and ophthalmopathy. TCRdb re-derived calls from the multiplex PCR reads in MiXCR, one entry per CDR3 protein. The profile shows 490,000 or so distinct CDR3 sequences, about 46% of them singletons. Sequencing input: peripheral blood or thyroid tissue (not recorded which). Receptor source: an adult woman with Graves' disease, either hyperthyroidism or ophthalmopathy (not recorded which). CDR3s include the opening cysteine and the closing phenylalanine or tryptophan. D genes are given only for firm matches.

>TRBV6-5|-|TRBD2
CAVTGKGPPSGNNEQFF
>TRBV2|TRBJ2-1|-
CASSEEWGEQFF
>TRBV11-2|TRBJ2-7|-
CASSLDGRNYEQYF
>TRBV5-1|TRBJ1-2|TRBD1
CASSLRTGDRGYTF
>TRBV20-1|TRBJ2-7|-
CSAIDGSGRSYGQYF
>TRBV15|TRBJ2-5|-
CATSRDGTF
>TRBV5-1|TRBJ2-5|-
CASSLDLPWEETQYF
>TRBV20-1|TRBJ2-2|-
CSARWESAGELFF
>TRBV6-1|TRBJ2-2|-
CASSSYSGNTGELFF
>TRBV6-5|TRBJ2-7|-
CASRGATDSYEQYF
>TRBV9|TRBJ2-4|-
CASSAGDMGDIQYF
>TRBV4-1|TRBJ1-1|TRBD1
CASSQRQGDTEAFF
>TRBV5-1|TRBJ1-4|TRBD1
CASSSRQGTANEKLFF
>TRBV20-1|TRBJ2-1|-
CSALASYNEQFF
>TRBV7-2|TRBJ1-2|-
CASSSTWDGYTF
>TRBV15|TRBJ1-6|-
CATSSRAVVSPLHF
>TRBV7-2|TRBJ2-7|-
CAAPGWGVEIDEQYF